The 7 T cell receptor beta chains reported below all come from one sample, sequenced in a study of early T cells in non-severe SARS-CoV-2 infection. TCRdb analysed the 5' RACE reads with MiXCR anew, one entry per CDR3 protein. The sample lists about 100,000 distinct CDR3 sequences, roughly 10% occurring once. The sample comprised whole blood. The receptors here all came from an adult who was a healthcare worker with PCR-confirmed SARS-CoV-2 infection or an uninfected control (not recorded which).

V and J are TRBV3-1 and TRBJ1-2; D gene ambiguous. Trimming removed 4 bases at V and 5 bases at J, with 8 bases between. Germline CDR1 and CDR2: LGHDT and YNNKEL (reference sequence). The CDR3 covers 12 residues. DNA of the CDR3: TGTGCCAGCAGCCTGGGCCTTTATGGCTACACCTTC. This encodes CASSLGLYGYTF. The full variable domain, in which reference TRBV3-1 and TRBJ1-2 provide the parts outside the CDR3, is DTAVSQTPKYLVTQMGNDKSIKCEQNLGHDTMYWYKQDSKKFLKIMFSYNNKELIINETVPNRFSPKSPDKAHLNLHINSLELGDSAVYFCASSLGLYGYTFGSGTRLTVV.

The sample holds many counts of this clonotype. V gene TRBV7-9 combines with J gene TRBJ2-5; 10 nucleotides line up with TRBD2. Germline V gene data show CDR1 as SEHNR and CDR2 as FQNEAQ (reference sequence). This CDR3 spans 15 amino acids. Trimming took 4 bases from V and 5 from J; bases not matched to a gene: 7. The CDR3 loop reads CASSYLAGAKETQYF. The CDR3 DNA is TGTGCCAGCAGCTACCTAGCGGGAGCAAAGGAGACCCAGTACTTC. The whole variable domain, remainder taken from reference TRBV7-9 and TRBJ2-5, is DTGVSQNPRHKITKRGQNVTFRCDPISEHNRLYWYRQTLGQGPEFLTYFQNEAQLEKSRLLSDRFSAERPKGSFSTLEIQRTEQGDSAMYLCASSYLAGAKETQYFGPGTRLLVL.

The rearrangement uses TRBV7-8 and TRBJ1-5; D not certain. CDR3 length: 16 residues. CDR1 and CDR2 (germline): SGHVS, FQNEAQ. Trimming took 6 bases from V and 0 from J, leaving 15 bases between them. This CDR3 reads CASRPGREGSNQPQHF. In nucleotides, the CDR3 is TGTGCCAGCAGACCCGGACGGGAGGGTAGCAATCAGCCCCAGCATTTT. Full variable domain (rest looked up from reference TRBV7-8 and TRBJ1-5): GAGVSQSPRYKVAKRGQDVALRCDPISGHVSLFWYQQALGQGPEFLTYFQNEAQLDKSGLPSDRFFAERPEGSVSTLKIQRTQQEDSAVYLCASRPGREGSNQPQHFGDGTRLSIL.

This chain joins TRBV7-2 and TRBJ2-3, with 15 positions matching TRBD2. J lost 7 bases, V lost 5 bases, and 10 bases had no gene match. CDR1 and CDR2 from the germline V gene are SGHTA and FQGNSA. This CDR3 spans 17 amino acids. CDR3 sequence reads: CASSPPPGTSGRYTQYF. The CDR3 DNA is TGTGCCAGCAGCCCCCCTCCCGGGACTAGCGGGAGGTATACGCAGTATTTT. The full variable domain, with the rest looked up from reference TRBV7-2 and TRBJ2-3, is GAGVSQSPSNKVTEKGKDVELRCDPISGHTALYWYRQSLGQGLEFLIYFQGNSAPDKSGLPSDRFSAERTGGSVSTLTIQRTQQEDSAVYLCASSPPPGTSGRYTQYFGPGTRLTVL.

This clonotype was observed at least ten times. This chain joins TRBV20-1 and TRBJ1-2, with 7 bases that match TRBD1. Trimming cost V 6 bases and J 5 bases; bases outside gene matches: 3. The CDR3 runs 11 residues. Germline-derived CDR1 and CDR2 are DFQATT and SNEGSKA (reference sequence). The CDR3 spells CSATGEYGYTF. CDR3 bases: TGCAGTGCCACAGGGGAATATGGCTACACCTTC.

This clonotype showed up many times. The V call is TRBV4-1, the J call TRBJ2-1; D remains unclear. CDR1 and CDR2 from the germline V gene are MGHRA and YSYEKL. This CDR3 has 15 amino acids. With 0 bases removed from V and 5 bases from J, the gap between germline ends came to 11 bases. In DNA, the CDR3 is TGCGCCAGCAGCCAAGATCTCTTACTCCACAATGAGCAGTTCTTC. It codes for CASSQDLLLHNEQFF.

This clonotype was found many times. V is TRBV28 and J is TRBJ1-5, with D possibly TRBD1 on 5 matching bases. V gave up 6 bases and J gave up 5 bases, with 14 bases separating them. CDR1 is MDHEN and CDR2 is SYDVKM in the germline V gene. This CDR3 region has 14 residues. The CDR3 spells CASRSTVYYQPQHF. Here the CDR3 DNA reads TGTGCCAGCAGATCGACAGTTTACTATCAGCCCCAGCATTTT.